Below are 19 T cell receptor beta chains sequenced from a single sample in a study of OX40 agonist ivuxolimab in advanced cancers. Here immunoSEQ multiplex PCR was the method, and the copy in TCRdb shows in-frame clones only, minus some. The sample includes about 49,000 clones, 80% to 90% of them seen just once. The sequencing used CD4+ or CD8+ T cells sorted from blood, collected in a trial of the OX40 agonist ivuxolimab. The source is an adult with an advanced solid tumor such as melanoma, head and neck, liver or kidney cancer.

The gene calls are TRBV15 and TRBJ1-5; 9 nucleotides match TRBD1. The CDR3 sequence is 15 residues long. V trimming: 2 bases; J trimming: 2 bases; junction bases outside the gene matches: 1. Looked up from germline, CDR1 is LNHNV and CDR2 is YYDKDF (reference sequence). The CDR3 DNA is TGTGCCACCAGCAGAAGGACAGGGGGCAATCAGCCCCAGCATTTT. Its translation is CATSRRTGGNQPQHF.

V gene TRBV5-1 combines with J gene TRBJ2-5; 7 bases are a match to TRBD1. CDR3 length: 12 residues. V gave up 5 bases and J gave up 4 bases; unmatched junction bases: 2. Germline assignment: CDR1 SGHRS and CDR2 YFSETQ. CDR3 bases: TGCGCCAGCAGTTCAGGGGGAGAGACCCAGTACTTC. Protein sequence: CASSSGGETQYF.

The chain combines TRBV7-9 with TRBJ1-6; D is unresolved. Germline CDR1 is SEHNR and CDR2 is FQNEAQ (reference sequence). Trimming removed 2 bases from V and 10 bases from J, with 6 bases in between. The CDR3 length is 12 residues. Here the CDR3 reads CASSLPGSPLHF. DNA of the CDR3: TGTGCCAGCAGCTTACCGGGCTCACCCCTCCACTTT.

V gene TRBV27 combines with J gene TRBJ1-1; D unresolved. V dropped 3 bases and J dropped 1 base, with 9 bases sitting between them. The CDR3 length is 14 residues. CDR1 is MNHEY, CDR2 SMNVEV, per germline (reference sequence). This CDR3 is CASSLASWNTEAFF. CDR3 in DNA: TGTGCCAGCAGTTTGGCTAGTTGGAACACTGAAGCTTTCTTT.

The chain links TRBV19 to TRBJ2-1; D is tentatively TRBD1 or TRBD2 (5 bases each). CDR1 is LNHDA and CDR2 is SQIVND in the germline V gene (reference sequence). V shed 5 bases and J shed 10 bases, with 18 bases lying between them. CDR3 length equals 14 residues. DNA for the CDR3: TGTGCCAGTAGTTCGTACACGGGGCCAGAGGAGCAGTTCTTC. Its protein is CASSSYTGPEEQFF.

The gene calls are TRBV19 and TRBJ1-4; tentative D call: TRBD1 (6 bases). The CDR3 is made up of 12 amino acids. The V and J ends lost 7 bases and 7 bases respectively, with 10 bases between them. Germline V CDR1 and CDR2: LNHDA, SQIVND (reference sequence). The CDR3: CASKQGSEKLFF. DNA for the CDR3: TGTGCCAGTAAACAGGGCAGTGAAAAACTGTTTTTT.

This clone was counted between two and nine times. The CDR3, as DNA: TGCAGCGTTGAAGATCCATTCGGGTTCCGCGAGCAGTACTTC. Amino acids: CSVEDPFGFREQYF. J is TRBJ2-7 and V is TRBV29-1; D is undetermined. Looked up from germline, CDR1 is SQVTM and CDR2 is ANQGSEA. CDR3 length: 14 amino acids. V was pared by 0 bases and J by 6 bases, with 15 bases between.

For the CDR3, the DNA is TGTGCCAGCAGTGTGGGGCGGTCCAAGCAGTACTTC. As protein: CASSVGRSKQYF. This chain links TRBV2 with TRBJ2-7, with a tentative D call TRBD1 (5 bases). CDR1 and CDR2 from the germline V gene are SNHLY and FYNNEI. Trimming left V 4 bases short and J 8 bases short, with 12 bases between. The CDR3 consists of 12 residues.

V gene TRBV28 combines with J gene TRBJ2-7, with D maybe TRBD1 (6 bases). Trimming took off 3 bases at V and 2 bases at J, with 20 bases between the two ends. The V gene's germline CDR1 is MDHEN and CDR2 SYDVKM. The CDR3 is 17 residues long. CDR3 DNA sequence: TGTGCCAGCAGTTTGGTGGGGGCCTCCAGACTAACCTACGAGCAGTACTTC. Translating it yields CASSLVGASRLTYEQYF.

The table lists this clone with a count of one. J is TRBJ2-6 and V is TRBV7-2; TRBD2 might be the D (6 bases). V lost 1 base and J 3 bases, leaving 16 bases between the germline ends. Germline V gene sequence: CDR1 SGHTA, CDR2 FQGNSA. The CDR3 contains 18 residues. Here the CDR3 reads CASSLDARLGGGANVLTF. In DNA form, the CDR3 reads TGTGCCAGCAGCTTAGATGCGAGGTTGGGAGGTGGGGCCAACGTCCTGACTTTC.

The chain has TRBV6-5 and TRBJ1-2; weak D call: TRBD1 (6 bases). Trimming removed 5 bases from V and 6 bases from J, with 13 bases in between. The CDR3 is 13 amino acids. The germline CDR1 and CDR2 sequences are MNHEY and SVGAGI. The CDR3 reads CASSALGGHGYTF. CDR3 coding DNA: TGTGCCAGCAGTGCCCTGGGGGGCCATGGCTACACCTTC.

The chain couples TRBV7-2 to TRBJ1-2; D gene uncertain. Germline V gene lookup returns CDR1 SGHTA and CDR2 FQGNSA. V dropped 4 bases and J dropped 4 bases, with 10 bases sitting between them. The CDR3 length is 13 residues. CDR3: CASSSPGGYGYTF. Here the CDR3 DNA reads TGTGCCAGCAGCTCCCCAGGAGGCTATGGCTACACCTTC.

The CDR3 reads CASSMTSGRGTQYF. The CDR3 nucleotides read TGTGCCAGCAGCATGACTAGCGGGAGAGGTACGCAGTATTTT. The chain recombines TRBV9 with TRBJ2-3, with 12 bases aligning to TRBD2. Trimming took 4 bases from V and 8 from J; bases not matched to a gene: 5. This CDR3 comprises 14 residues. In germline, CDR1 is SGDLS, CDR2 YYNGEE.

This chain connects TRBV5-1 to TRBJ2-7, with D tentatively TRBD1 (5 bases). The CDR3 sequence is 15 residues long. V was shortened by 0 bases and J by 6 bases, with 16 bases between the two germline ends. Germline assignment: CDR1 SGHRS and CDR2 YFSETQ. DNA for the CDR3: TGCGCCAGCAGCTTGGCCTCAACCTCAGGGCGCGAGCAGTACTTC. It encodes CASSLASTSGREQYF.

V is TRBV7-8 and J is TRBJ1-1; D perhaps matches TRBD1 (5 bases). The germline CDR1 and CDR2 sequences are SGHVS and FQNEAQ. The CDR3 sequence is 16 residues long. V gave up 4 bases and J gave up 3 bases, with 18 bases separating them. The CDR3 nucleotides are TGTGCCAGCAGCTCCGCGGGGCTGGGCGTGGACACTGAAGCTTTCTTT. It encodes CASSSAGLGVDTEAFF.

The CDR3 DNA reads as TGTGCCAGCAGTTACCGCCGGGACAGATCTAATGGCTACACCTTC. This translates into CASSYRRDRSNGYTF. This chain links TRBV6-5 with TRBJ1-2; 7 bases line up with TRBD1. The germline CDR1 and CDR2 sequences are MNHEY and SVGAGI. The CDR3 totals 15 residues. V shed 2 bases and J 6 bases; nucleotides not matched to a gene: 9.

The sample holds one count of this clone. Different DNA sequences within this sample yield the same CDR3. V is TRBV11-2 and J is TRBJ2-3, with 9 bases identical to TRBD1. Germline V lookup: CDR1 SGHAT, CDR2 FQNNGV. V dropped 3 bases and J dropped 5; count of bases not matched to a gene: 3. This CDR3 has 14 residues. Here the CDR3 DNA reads TGTGCCAGCAGCTTCGGGACAGGGAGAGATACGCAGTATTTT. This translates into CASSFGTGRDTQYF.

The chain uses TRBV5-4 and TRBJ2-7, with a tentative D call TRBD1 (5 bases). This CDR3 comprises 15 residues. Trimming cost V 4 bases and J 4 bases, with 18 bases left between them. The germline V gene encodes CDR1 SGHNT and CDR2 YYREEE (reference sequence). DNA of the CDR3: TGTGCCAGCAGCCACTGGGGTGGGGCCCTTTACGAGCAGTACTTC. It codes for CASSHWGGALYEQYF.

This CDR3 reads CASSTPGTGDYEQYF. The CDR3 bases are TGTGCCAGCAGCACCCCCGGGACAGGGGACTACGAGCAGTACTTC. This chain connects TRBV5-5 to TRBJ2-7; 10 bases line up with TRBD1. The V gene's germline CDR1 is SGHKS and CDR2 YYEKEE (reference sequence). Trimming took 4 bases from V and 3 from J; bases not matched to a gene: 7. The CDR3 has 15 residues. Full variable domain (rest looked up from reference TRBV5-5 and TRBJ2-7): DAGVTQSPTHLIKTRGQQVTLRCSPISGHKSVSWYQQVLGQGPQFIFQYYEKEERGRGNFPDRFSARQFPNYSSELNVNALLLGDSALYLCASSTPGTGDYEQYFGPGTRLTVT.